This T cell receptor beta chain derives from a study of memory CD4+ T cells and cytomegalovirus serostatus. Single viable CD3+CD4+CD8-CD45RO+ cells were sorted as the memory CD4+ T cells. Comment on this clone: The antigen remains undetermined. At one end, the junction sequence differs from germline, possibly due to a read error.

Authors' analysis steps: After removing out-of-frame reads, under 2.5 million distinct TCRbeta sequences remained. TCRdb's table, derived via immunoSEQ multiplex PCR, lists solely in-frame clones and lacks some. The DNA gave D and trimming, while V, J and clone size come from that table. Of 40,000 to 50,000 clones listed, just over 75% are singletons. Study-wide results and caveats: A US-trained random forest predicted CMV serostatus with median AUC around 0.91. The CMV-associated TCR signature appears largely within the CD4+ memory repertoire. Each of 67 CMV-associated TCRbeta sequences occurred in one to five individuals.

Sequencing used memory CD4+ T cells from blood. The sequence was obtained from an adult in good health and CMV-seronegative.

DNA for the CDR3: TGTGCTAGCAGTCCCGGACAGAACACCGGGGAGCTGTTTTTT. Translating it yields CASSPGQNTGELFF. The J gene is TRBJ2-2, the V gene TRBV7-7; D might be TRBD1 (5 bases). The length of the CDR3 is 14 residues. Germline-derived CDR1 and CDR2 are SSHAT and FNYEAQ (reference sequence).